This T cell receptor beta chain was sequenced for a study of control samples from healthy donors and cancer patients. The ends were cut back, 1 base at V and 3 bases at J, with 6 bases in the middle. The CDR3 runs to 13 residues. The repertoire was sequenced with immunoSEQ multiplex PCR; TCRdb's copy has only in-frame clones and lacks some. This sample has 100,000 to 150,000 clones, with 91% found just once. V gene TRBV12-3 or TRBV12-4 combines with J gene TRBJ1-1; D remains ambiguous. This clonotype was sampled from a man younger than 30 in good health. The sequenced sample was blood. CDR3 in DNA: TGTGCCAGCAGTTTAGTTATCTACACTGAAGCTTTCTTT. Protein product: CASSLVIYTEAFF.